This entry lists 14 T cell receptor beta chains sequenced from one sample in a study of cytomegalovirus exposure and HLA in healthy donors. This table comes from immunoSEQ multiplex PCR, and its TCRdb copy is limited to in-frame clones, with some not included. The sample has about 280,000 clones; roughly 88% are singletons. Material for sequencing was PBMCs. These TCRs come from a woman aged 18-35 years in good health and CMV-seronegative.

The chain joins TRBV19 to TRBJ2-7, with TRBD2 identical over 10 bases. Germline CDR1 LNHDA, CDR2 SQIVND (reference sequence). The CDR3 runs to 15 residues. Trimming at V came to 1 base and at J to 3 bases, leaving 3 bases not matched to a gene. The CDR3 sequence: CASSIGGTSVYEQYF. As DNA, the CDR3 is TGTGCCAGTAGTATAGGAGGGACTAGCGTCTACGAGCAGTACTTC.

The chain uses TRBV30 and TRBJ1-2; 8 nucleotides match TRBD1. The CDR3 covers 17 residues. Germline V gene lookup returns CDR1 GTSNPN and CDR2 SVGIG (reference sequence). V gave up 4 bases and J gave up 5 bases; unmatched junction bases: 18. The CDR3 spells CAWKTNRDRRSSYGYTF. CDR3 DNA: TGTGCCTGGAAGACAAACCGGGACAGGCGCTCCTCGTATGGCTACACCTTC.

This chain uses TRBV27 with TRBJ1-2, with TRBD1 identical over 10 bases. The CDR3 totals 15 residues. Trimming took 7 bases from V and 5 from J; bases not matched to a gene: 10. Germline lookup yields CDR1 MNHEY and CDR2 SMNVEV (reference sequence). The CDR3 bases are TGTGCCAGCACTCAAAGGACAGGGGGGGGGTATGGCTACACCTTC. Encoded protein: CASTQRTGGGYGYTF.

V is TRBV11-2 and J is TRBJ2-3, with 12 bases fitting TRBD2. Losses at the gene ends were 5 bases for V and 1 base for J; bases not matched to a gene: 13. Germline CDR1 and CDR2: SGHAT and FQNNGV. CDR3 size: 19 residues. CDR3: CASSPRLAGVVSRTDTQYF. CDR3 nucleotide sequence: TGTGCCAGCAGCCCACGACTAGCGGGAGTAGTCTCTCGCACAGATACGCAGTATTTT.

The rearrangement links TRBV11-2 to TRBJ2-7; TRBD1 matches at 8 bases. The CDR3 contains 14 residues. The V segment lost 1 base and the J segment 2 bases; nucleotides outside the gene matches: 1. Germline CDR1 is SGHAT and CDR2 is FQNNGV. The CDR3 DNA reads as TGTGCCAGCAGCTTAGGGACAGGGACCTACGAGCAGTACTTC. Translating it yields CASSLGTGTYEQYF.

The genes are TRBV2 and TRBJ2-1, with 11 bases aligning to TRBD1. CDR3 length: 15 residues. From germline, CDR1 is SNHLY and CDR2 FYNNEI. Trimming took 5 bases from V and 4 from J; bases not matched to a gene: 4. The chain's CDR3 is CASSWTGGMYNEQFF. CDR3 sequence (DNA): TGTGCCAGCAGTTGGACAGGGGGCATGTACAATGAGCAGTTCTTC.

V is TRBV7-2 and J is TRBJ1-2; 8 bases are shared with TRBD1. This CDR3 comprises 17 residues. Germline V lookup: CDR1 SGHTA, CDR2 FQGNSA. Trimming took 5 bases from V and 7 from J; bases not matched to a gene: 18. The chain's CDR3 is CASSPYLVAGGSGGYTF. CDR3 sequence (DNA): TGTGCCAGCAGCCCCTACCTCGTGGCAGGGGGCAGTGGTGGCTACACCTTC.

This chain uses TRBV5-6 with TRBJ2-7, with 10 bases identical to TRBD1. The trim removed 7 bases at V and 7 bases at J, leaving 8 bases unmatched. The CDR3 runs 13 residues. Germline lookup yields CDR1 SGHDT and CDR2 YYEEEE. As DNA, the CDR3 is TGTGCCAGCGGACAGGGGGGGGCCGGGGAGCAGTACTTC. Translated: CASGQGGAGEQYF.

V usage is TRBV19 and J usage is TRBJ2-7; a weak D match, TRBD2 (6 bases). The CDR3 contains 15 residues. V dropped 3 bases and J dropped 0 bases, with 12 bases sitting between them. Germline-derived CDR1 and CDR2 are LNHDA and SQIVND (reference sequence). CDR3 protein: CASSMGRGGSYEQYF. CDR3 bases: TGTGCCAGTAGTATGGGCCGGGGAGGCTCCTACGAGCAGTACTTC.

V is TRBV30 and J is TRBJ2-5, with 12 bases lining up with TRBD1. Germline V CDR1 and CDR2: GTSNPN, SVGIG (reference sequence). The CDR3 is 15 residues long. J lost 5 bases, V lost 5 bases, and 9 bases had no gene match. In nucleotides, the CDR3 is TGTGCCTGGGGACCGGGACAGGGGGCGAGGGAGACCCAGTACTTC. This encodes CAWGPGQGARETQYF.

V gene TRBV30 combines with J gene TRBJ1-4, with TRBD1 as a possible D gene (6 bases). The V gene lost 3 bases and the J gene lost 0 bases, with 20 bases spanning the gap. This CDR3 is 18 amino acids long. Germline lookup yields CDR1 GTSNPN and CDR2 SVGIG (reference sequence). The CDR3 here is CAWSHDRSPSATNEKLFF. The CDR3, as DNA: TGTGCCTGGAGCCATGACAGGTCACCCTCTGCAACTAATGAAAAACTGTTTTTT.

The rearrangement links TRBV18 to TRBJ2-1; D is perhaps TRBD2 (5 bases). V was clipped by 0 bases and J by 6 bases, with 15 bases between them. The CDR3 runs 16 residues. The V gene's germline CDR1 is KGHSH and CDR2 LQKENI. The CDR3 bases are TGTGCCAGCTCACCACCGCGGGTAATGGGCGGCAATGAGCAGTTCTTC. It yields the protein CASSPPRVMGGNEQFF.

This clone was seen only a few times. The chain carries TRBV11-2 and TRBJ2-7; D unclear. Trimming cost V 6 bases and J 6 bases, with 21 bases left between them. Germline V gene lookup returns CDR1 SGHAT and CDR2 FQNNGV. The CDR3 totals 15 residues. The DNA for the CDR3 is TGTGCCAGCAGATCCTTCGCGGAGAGAACTGGCGAGCAGTACTTC. This codes for CASRSFAERTGEQYF.

V usage is TRBV29-1 and J usage is TRBJ2-7; 10 nucleotides agree with TRBD1. CDR1 is SQVTM and CDR2 is ANQGSEA in the germline V gene. The CDR3 consists of 13 residues. V lost 4 bases and J lost 2; bases outside the gene matches: 2. Written as DNA, the CDR3 is TGCAGCGTTGGGGGGACAGGGGCCTACGAGCAGTACTTC. Translating it yields CSVGGTGAYEQYF.